This T cell receptor beta chain was sequenced for a study of blood T cell repertoires in acute mononucleosis (TCRdb year 2020). In the study overall: Convalescent samples, which represented the memory response, were taken 5 to 8 months after the acute presentation. The mean blood EBV load was 3.5 to 4 log10 genome copies per million B cells in acute infection and 2.5 to 3 at convalescence.

Explained via the paper, the time point label denotes: convalescence about 6 months (5-8 months) after acute presentation (visit 7). Over the course of primary infection, this study followed CD8 T cell responses against two immunodominant EBV epitopes, BRLF1 109 (YVL-BR) and BMLF1 280 (GLC-BM). Primary EBV infection was taken to be indicated by a positive serum heterophile antibody test and EBV viral capsid antigen-specific IgM. Magnetic positive selection (MACS) was first used to enrich total CD8 T cells from PBMCs. A FACSAria III was used to sort live CD3+ CD8+ tetramer+ cells to a purity above 85%. Cells were sorted with a PE-conjugated tetramer loaded with the BMLF1 280-288 peptide. TCR repertoires of EBV epitope-specific CD8 T cells were deep-sequenced directly ex vivo after tetramer sorting, at acute infection and at convalescence. A few people aged roughly 18 to 30 with clinical acute infectious mononucleosis and laboratory evidence of primary EBV infection were used as donors. Heparinized peripheral blood was drawn at clinical presentation with mononucleosis symptoms and again about 6 months later. Ficoll-Paque density gradient centrifugation was used to isolate PBMCs.

On this clone: Base qualities are not at hand, and no much larger clone is one base apart.

The full study reports these points: Because only a fraction of each donor's blood was analyzed, sampling error might partly account for the low clonotype overlap between the acute and convalescent samples. Both chains appeared to be involved in GLC-BM selection, with public TCRbeta motifs on BV14-BJ2 and BV20-BJ1 together with a TCRalpha motif on AV5-AJ31. Although only about 10% of unique acute clonotypes carried over into convalescence, these persisting clonotypes made up most of the response, and the remainder were seemingly replaced by new, diverse de novo clonotypes. The cohort comprised only three donors, so group averages rested on very few individuals.

For TCR profiling, total RNA from at least 8,000 sorted tetramer+ CD8 T cells was reverse transcribed into cDNA. PCR with primers that anneal to V and J regions amplified CDR3 regions and added unique molecular identifiers to track templates. Profiling of the TCRalpha and TCRbeta chains was done on the immunoSEQ platform, including the sequencing and error-correction standards of that platform. Processing in the source paper ran as follows. Clonal copy numbers were corrected for sequencing and PCR errors, and IMGT conventions were followed to define CDR3s. Only productive rearrangements were analyzed, using immunoSEQ Analyzer versions 2.0 and 3.0, with gene-pairing frequencies processed further in Microsoft Excel. V-J pairings were visualized as Circos plots, and CDR3 motifs were found with MEME plus a custom motifSearch program. The OLGA algorithm was used to calculate the probability of generation of TCR sequences. Clonotypes found at both visits were termed persistent, clonotypes found only in the acute phase were termed nonpersistent, and clonotypes found only at convalescence were termed de novo. An amino acid clonotype used by more than one donor was defined as a public TCR. TCRdb mirrors the immuneACCESS table, restricted to in-frame sequences. Some clones are absent from its copies; in checked studies, under half trace to an unresolved V gene, and the reason for the others is unknown. The DNA was the basis for D and trimming; V, J and clone size are from that table. In all, the sample holds roughly 1,700 clones, and roughly a quarter of those were seen once. The ten largest make up around 25% of the sample.

The CDR3 starts with the cysteine, ends with the phenylalanine, and has 13 residues. The only DNA kept is the CDR3, 39 bases in frame from the first base. V is shortened by 6 bases, J by 1 base, and the region joining them spans 12 bases. As encoded in the germline V gene, CDR1 is SQVTM while CDR2 is ANQGSEA. Recombination linked TRBV29-1 to TRBJ1-1; the D gene assignment is ambiguous. This receptor was obtained from a woman in her late teens or twenties with infectious mononucleosis caused by EBV. Specimen: EBV GLC epitope tetramer+ CD8+ T cells sorted from PBMCs, collected during convalescence from infectious mononucleosis. The sample's cell subset or site label, decoded: CD8 T cells binding tetramer with EBV BMLF1 280-288 peptide (GLC-BM). The CDR3 region: CSVVGEANTEAFF. The DNA reads as follows: TGCAGCGTGGTGGGAGAGGCGAACACTGAAGCTTTCTTT. With the rest looked up from the reference TRBV29-1 and TRBJ1-1 genes rather than sequenced, the full variable domain is SAVISQKPSRDICQRGTSLTIQCQVDSQVTMMFWYRQQPGQSLTLIATANQGSEATYESGFVIDKFPISRPNLTFSTLTVSNMSPEDSSIYLCSVVGEANTEAFFGQGTRLTVV.